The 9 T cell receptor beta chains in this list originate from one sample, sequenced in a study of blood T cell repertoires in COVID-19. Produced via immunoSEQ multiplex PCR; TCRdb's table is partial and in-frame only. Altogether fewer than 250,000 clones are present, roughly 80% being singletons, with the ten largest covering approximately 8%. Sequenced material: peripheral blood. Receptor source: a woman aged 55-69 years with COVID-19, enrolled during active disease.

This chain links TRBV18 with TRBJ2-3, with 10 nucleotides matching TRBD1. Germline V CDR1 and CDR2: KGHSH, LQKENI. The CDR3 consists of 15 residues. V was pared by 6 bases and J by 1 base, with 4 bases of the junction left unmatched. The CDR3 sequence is CASSRGTGGTDTQYF. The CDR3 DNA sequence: TGTGCCAGCTCCCGCGGGACAGGGGGCACAGATACGCAGTATTTT. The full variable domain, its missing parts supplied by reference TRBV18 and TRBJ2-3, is NAGVMQNPRHLVRRRGQEARLRCSPMKGHSHVYWYRQLPEEGLKFMVYLQKENIIDESGMPKERFSAEFPKEGPSILRIQQVVRGDSAAYFCASSRGTGGTDTQYFGPGTRLTVL.

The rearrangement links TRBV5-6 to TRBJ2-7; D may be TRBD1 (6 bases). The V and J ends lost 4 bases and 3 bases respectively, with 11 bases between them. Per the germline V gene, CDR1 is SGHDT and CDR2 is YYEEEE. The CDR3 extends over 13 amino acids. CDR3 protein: CASSPQDSYEQYV. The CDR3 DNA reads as TGTGCCAGCAGCCCCCAGGACAGCTACGAGCAGTACGTC.

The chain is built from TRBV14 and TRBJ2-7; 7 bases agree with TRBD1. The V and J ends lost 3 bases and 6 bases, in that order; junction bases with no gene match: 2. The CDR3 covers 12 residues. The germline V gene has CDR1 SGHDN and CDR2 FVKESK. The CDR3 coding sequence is TGTGCCAGCAGCCACCGGACAGGCGAGCAGTACGTC. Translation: CASSHRTGEQYV.

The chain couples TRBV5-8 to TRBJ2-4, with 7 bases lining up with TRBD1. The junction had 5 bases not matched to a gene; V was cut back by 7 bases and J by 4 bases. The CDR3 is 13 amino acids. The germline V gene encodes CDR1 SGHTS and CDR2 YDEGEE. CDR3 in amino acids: CASGWDRKNIQYF. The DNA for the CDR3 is TGTGCCAGCGGATGGGACAGAAAAAACATTCAGTACTTC.

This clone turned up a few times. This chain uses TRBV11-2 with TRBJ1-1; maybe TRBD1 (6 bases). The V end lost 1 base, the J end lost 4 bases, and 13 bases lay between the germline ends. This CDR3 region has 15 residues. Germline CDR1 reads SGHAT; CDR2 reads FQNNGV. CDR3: CASSLAGGHGTEAFF. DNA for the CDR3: TGTGCCAGCAGCTTAGCGGGGGGGCATGGCACTGAAGCTTTCTTT.

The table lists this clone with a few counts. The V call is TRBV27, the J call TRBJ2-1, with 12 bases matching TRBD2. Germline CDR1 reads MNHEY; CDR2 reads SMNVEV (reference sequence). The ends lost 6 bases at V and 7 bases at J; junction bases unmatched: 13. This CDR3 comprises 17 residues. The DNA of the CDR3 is TGTGCCAGCAGCTCCAATTTGGGGCTAGCGGGAGGGAATGAGCAGTTCTTC. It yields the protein CASSSNLGLAGGNEQFF.

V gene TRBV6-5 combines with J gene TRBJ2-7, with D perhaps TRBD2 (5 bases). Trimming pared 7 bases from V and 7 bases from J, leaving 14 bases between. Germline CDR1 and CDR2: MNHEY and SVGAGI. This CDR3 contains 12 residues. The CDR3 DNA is TGTGCCAGCAAATTCGCCTCGGGGGAGCAGTACGTC. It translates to CASKFASGEQYV.

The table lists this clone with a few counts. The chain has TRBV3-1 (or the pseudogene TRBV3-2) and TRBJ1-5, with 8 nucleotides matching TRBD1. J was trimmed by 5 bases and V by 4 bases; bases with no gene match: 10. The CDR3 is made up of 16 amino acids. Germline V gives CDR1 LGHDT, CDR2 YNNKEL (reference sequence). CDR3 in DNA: TGTGCCAGCAGCCCACACCCACAGGGGGGGGATCAGCCCCAGCATTTT. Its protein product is CASSPHPQGGDQPQHF.

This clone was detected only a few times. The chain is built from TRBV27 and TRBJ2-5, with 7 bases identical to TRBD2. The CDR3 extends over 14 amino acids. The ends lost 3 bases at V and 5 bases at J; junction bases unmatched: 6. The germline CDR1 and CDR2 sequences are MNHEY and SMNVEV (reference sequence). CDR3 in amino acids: CASSFSRGVETQYF. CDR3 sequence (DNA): TGTGCCAGCAGTTTTTCTCGGGGGGTGGAGACCCAGTACTTC.